This T cell receptor (beta chain) comes out of a study of cytomegalovirus exposure and HLA in healthy donors. The PCR contained 60 Vbeta and 13 Jbeta primers. Libraries were prepared by immunoSEQ multiplex PCR; TCRdb keeps only in-frame clonotypes and omits some of them. The table shows 190,000 or so clones, with around 74% occurring only once. The trim removed 1 base at V and 12 bases at J, leaving 6 bases unmatched. CDR3 length equals 12 residues. Germline-derived CDR1 and CDR2 are GTSNPN and SVGIG (reference sequence). A word on this clone: Its antigen is as yet unknown.

Findings and caveats of the study: There were some public TCRs occurring in many donors, but most TCR sequences were rare. Further analysis, carried out later, found HLA-associated TCR beta chains more clonally expanded than equally common other chains.

V usage is TRBV30 and J usage is TRBJ2-1; 7 bases fit TRBD1. This TCR was sampled from a girl between 5 and 17 years old in good health and CMV-seropositive. Sequenced sample: PBMCs. CDR3 loop: CAWSATGYRQFF. CDR3 nucleotides: TGTGCCTGGAGTGCGACAGGGTATCGGCAGTTCTTC.